This T cell receptor (beta chain) was identified in a study of hypomethylating agent response in myelodysplastic syndrome. Study-level information: Patients with myelodysplastic syndrome were roughly 9 male and 2 female. The mean patient age was roughly 70 +/- 6.9 years, and diploid cytogenetics predominated.

Germline V gene data show CDR1 as GTSNPN and CDR2 as SVGIG (reference sequence). The ends were cut back, 0 bases at V and 8 bases at J, with 16 bases in the middle. The CDR3 has 15 residues. Clones were sequenced by immunoSEQ multiplex PCR, and TCRdb holds only the in-frame ones, with some missing. The sample yields about 3,000 clones, roughly 87% seen once. V gene TRBV30 combines with J gene TRBJ1-4, with D unclear. This TCR derives from a human donor with myelodysplastic syndrome. Source: bone marrow, taken before or after starting hypomethylating agent treatment for myelodysplastic syndrome (not recorded which). As DNA, the CDR3 is TGTGCCTGGAGTGTACGAGGCAGGCCGGAAGAAAAACTGTTTTTT. This translates into CAWSVRGRPEEKLFF.